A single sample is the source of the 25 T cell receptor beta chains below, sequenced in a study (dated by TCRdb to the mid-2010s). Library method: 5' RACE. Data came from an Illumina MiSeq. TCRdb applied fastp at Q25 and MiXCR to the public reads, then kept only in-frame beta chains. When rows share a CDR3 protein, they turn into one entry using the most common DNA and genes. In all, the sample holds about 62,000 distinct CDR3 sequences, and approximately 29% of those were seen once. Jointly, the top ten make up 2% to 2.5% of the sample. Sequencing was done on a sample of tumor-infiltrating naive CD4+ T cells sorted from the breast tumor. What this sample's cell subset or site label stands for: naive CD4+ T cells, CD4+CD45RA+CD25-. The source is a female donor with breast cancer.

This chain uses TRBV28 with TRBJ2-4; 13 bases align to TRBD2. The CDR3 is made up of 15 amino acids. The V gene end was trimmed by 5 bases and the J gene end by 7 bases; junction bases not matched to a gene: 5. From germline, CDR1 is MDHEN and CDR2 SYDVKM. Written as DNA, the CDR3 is TGTGCCAGCAGTCGGACTAGCGGGAGTCTGAACATTCAGTACTTC. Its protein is CASSRTSGSLNIQYF.

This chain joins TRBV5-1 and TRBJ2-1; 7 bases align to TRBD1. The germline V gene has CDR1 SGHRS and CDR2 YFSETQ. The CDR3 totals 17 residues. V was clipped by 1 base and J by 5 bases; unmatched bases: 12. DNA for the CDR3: TGCGCCAGCAGCTTGTCGCCGGGACAGAGGACCGACAATGAGCAGTTCTTC. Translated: CASSLSPGQRTDNEQFF. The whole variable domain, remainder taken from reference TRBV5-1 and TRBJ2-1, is KAGVTQTPRYLIKTRGQQVTLSCSPISGHRSVSWYQQTPGQGLQFLFEYFSETQRNKGNFPGRFSGRQFSNSRSEMNVSTLELGDSALYLCASSLSPGQRTDNEQFFGPGTRLTVL.

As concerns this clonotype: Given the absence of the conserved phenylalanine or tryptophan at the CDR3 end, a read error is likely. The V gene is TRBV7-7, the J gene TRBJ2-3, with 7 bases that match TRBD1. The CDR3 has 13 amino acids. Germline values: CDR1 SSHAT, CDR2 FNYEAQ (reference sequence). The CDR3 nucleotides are TGTGCTAGCAGCCTGACAGGGACAGATACGCAGTATCTT. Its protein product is CASSLTGTDTQYL.

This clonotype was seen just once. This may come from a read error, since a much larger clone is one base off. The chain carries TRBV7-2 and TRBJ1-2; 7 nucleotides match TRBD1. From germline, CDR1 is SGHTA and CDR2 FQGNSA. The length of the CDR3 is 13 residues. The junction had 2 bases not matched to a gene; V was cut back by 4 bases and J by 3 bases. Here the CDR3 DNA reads TGTGCCAGCAGCTCAGGACAGGACTATGGCTACACCTTC. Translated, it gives CASSSGQDYGYTF.

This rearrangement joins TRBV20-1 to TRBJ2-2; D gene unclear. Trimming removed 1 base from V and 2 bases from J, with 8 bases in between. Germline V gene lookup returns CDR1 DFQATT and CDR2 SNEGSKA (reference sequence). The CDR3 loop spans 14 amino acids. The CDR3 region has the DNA TGCAGTGCTAGAGTGCCTCTAAACACCGGGGAGCTGTTTTTT. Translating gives CSARVPLNTGELFF.

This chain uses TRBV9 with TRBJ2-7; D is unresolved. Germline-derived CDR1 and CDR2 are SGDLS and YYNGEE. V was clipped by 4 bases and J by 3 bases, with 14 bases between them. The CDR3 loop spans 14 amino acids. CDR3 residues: CASSKRHTNYEQYF. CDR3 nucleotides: TGTGCCAGCAGCAAAAGACATACAAACTACGAGCAGTACTTC.

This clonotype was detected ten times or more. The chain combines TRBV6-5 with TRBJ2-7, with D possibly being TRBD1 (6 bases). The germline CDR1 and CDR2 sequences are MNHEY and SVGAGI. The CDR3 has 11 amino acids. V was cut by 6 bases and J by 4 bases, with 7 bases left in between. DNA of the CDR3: TGTGCCAGCAGACAGGGTTACGAGCAGTACTTC. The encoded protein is CASRQGYEQYF.

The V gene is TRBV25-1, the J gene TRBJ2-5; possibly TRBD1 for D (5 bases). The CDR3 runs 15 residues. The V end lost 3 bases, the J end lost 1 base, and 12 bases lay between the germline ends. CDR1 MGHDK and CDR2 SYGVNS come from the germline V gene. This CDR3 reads CASSDPMTAQETQYF. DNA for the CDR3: TGTGCCAGCAGTGACCCCATGACAGCCCAAGAGACCCAGTACTTC. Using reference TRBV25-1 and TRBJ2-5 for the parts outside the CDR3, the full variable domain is EADIYQTPRYLVIGTGKKITLECSQTMGHDKMYWYQQDPGMELHLIHYSYGVNSTEKGDLSSESTVSRIRTEHFPLTLESARPSHTSQYLCASSDPMTAQETQYFGPGTRLLVL.

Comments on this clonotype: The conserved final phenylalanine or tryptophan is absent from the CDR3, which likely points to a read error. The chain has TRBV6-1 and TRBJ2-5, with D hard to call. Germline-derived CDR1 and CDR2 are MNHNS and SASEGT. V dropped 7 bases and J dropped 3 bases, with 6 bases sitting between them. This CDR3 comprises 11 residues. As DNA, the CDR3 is TGTGCCAGCAAGACCAAAGAGACCCAGTACTCC. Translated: CASKTKETQYS.

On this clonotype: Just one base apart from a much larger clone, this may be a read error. CDR3 sequence reads: CASNLTSGSGHNEQFF. The CDR3 DNA reads TGTGCCAGCAACTTAACGAGCGGGAGTGGCCACAATGAGCAGTTCTTC. The rearrangement links TRBV7-3 to TRBJ2-1, with 8 bases aligning to TRBD2. CDR1 and CDR2 (germline): SGHTA, FQGTGA. The CDR3 contains 16 residues. The full variable domain, in which reference TRBV7-3 and TRBJ2-1 provide the parts outside the CDR3, is GAGVSQTPSNKVTEKGKYVELRCDPISGHTALYWYRQSLGQGPEFLIYFQGTGAADDSGLPNDRFFAVRPEGSVSTLKIQRTERGDSAVYLCASNLTSGSGHNEQFFGPGTRLTVL.

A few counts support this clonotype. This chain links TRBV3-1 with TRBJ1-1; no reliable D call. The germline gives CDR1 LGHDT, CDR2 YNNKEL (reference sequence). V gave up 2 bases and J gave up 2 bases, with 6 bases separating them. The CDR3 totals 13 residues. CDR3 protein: CASSQIGNTEAFF. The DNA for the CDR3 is TGTGCCAGCAGCCAAATCGGTAACACTGAAGCTTTCTTT. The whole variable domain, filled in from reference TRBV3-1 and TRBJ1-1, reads DTAVSQTPKYLVTQMGNDKSIKCEQNLGHDTMYWYKQDSKKFLKIMFSYNNKELIINETVPNRFSPKSPDKAHLNLHINSLELGDSAVYFCASSQIGNTEAFFGQGTRLTVV.

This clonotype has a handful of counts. For the CDR3, the DNA is TGTGCCAGCAGTGAGACAGGGACCAATGAGCAGTTCTTC. This encodes CASSETGTNEQFF. The V and J genes are TRBV6-5 and TRBJ2-1; the match to TRBD1 covers 7 bases. CDR1 is MNHEY and CDR2 is SVGAGI in the germline V gene. The J segment lost 6 bases and the V segment lost 5 bases, leaving 4 bases of the junction unmatched. CDR3 length: 13 amino acids.

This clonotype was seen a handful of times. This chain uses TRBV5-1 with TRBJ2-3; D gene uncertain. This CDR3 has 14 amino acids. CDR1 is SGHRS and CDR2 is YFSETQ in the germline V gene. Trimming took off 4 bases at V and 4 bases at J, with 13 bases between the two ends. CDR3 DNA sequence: TGCGCCAGCAGCCTACTTAACCTGGCAGATACGCAGTATTTT. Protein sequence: CASSLLNLADTQYF.

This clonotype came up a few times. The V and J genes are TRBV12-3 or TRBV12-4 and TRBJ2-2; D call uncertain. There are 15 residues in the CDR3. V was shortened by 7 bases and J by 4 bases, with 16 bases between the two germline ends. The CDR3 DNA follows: TGTGCCAGCAATACCGGGTCCCTCATCACCGGGGAGCTGTTTTTT. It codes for CASNTGSLITGELFF.

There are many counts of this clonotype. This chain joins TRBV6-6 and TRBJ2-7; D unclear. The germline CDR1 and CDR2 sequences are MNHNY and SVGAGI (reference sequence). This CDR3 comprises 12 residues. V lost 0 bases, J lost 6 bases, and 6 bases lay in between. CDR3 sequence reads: CASSYSRPEQYF. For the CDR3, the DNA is TGTGCCAGCAGTTACTCGAGGCCCGAGCAGTACTTC.

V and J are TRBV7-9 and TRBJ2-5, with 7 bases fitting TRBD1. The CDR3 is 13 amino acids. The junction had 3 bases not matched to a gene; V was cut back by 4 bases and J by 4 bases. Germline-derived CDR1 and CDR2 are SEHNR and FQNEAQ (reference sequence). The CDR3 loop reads CASSWSGGETQYF. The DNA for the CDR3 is TGTGCCAGCAGCTGGTCAGGGGGAGAGACCCAGTACTTC.

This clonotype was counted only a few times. The CDR3 nucleotides are TGTGCCAGCAGCTTAGGGGCAGGGGGCCCTCGCGGCTACACCTTC. Translating it yields CASSLGAGGPRGYTF. The rearrangement joins TRBV13 to TRBJ1-2; TRBD1 aligns across 8 bases. V shed 0 bases and J 8 bases; nucleotides not matched to a gene: 8. Germline values: CDR1 PRHDT, CDR2 FYEKMQ (reference sequence). The CDR3 sequence is 15 residues long.

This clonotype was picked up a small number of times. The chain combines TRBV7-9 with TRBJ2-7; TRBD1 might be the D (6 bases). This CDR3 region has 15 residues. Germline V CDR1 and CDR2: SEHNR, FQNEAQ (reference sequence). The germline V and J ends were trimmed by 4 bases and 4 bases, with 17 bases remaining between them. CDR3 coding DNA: TGTGCCAGCAGCTCCAACAGCAGAGGGGGATACGAGCAGTACTTC. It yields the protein CASSSNSRGGYEQYF.

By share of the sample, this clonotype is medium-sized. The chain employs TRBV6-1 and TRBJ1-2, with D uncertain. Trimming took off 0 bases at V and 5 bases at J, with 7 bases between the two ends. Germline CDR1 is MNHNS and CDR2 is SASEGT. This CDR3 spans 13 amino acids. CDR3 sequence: CASSEALGYGYTF. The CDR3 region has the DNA TGTGCCAGCAGTGAAGCGCTGGGGTATGGCTACACCTTC.

The CDR3 loop reads CASSVMSTGGNGYTF. CDR3 DNA sequence: TGTGCCAGCAGCGTAATGTCTACAGGGGGTAATGGCTACACCTTC. The chain is built from TRBV9 and TRBJ1-2; TRBD1 agrees at 8 bases. Germline lookup yields CDR1 SGDLS and CDR2 YYNGEE. This CDR3 spans 15 amino acids. The J segment lost 6 bases and the V segment lost 1 base, leaving 8 bases of the junction unmatched.

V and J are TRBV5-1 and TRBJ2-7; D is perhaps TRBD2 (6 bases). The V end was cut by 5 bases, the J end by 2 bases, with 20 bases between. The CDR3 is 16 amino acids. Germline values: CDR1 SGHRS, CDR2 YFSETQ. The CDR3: CASSLHPGLATYEQYF. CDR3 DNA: TGCGCCAGCAGTTTGCATCCGGGACTGGCTACCTACGAGCAGTACTTC.

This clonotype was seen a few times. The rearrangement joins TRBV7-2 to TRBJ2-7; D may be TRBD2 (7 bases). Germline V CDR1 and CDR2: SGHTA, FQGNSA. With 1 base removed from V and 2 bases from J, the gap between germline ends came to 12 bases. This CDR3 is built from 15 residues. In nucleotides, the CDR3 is TGTGCCAGCAGCTTAGTAGGGGGGGTCACCTACGAGCAGTACTTC. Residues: CASSLVGGVTYEQYF.

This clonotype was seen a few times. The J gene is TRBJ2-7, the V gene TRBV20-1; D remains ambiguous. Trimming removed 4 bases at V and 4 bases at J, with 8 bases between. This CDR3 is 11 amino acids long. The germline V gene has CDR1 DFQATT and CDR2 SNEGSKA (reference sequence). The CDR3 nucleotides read TGCAGTGCTAACGGGTATTACGAGCAGTACTTC. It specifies CSANGYYEQYF.

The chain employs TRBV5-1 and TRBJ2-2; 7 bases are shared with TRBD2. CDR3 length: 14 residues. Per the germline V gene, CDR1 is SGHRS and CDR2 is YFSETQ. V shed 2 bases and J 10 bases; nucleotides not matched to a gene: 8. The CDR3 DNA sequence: TGCGCCAGCAGCTTATCGACGGGGGGATTGGAGCTGTTTTTT. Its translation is CASSLSTGGLELFF.

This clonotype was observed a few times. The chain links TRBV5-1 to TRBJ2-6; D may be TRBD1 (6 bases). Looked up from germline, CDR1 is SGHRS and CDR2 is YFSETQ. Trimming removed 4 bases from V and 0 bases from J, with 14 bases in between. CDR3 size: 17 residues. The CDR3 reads CASSAETGNSGANVLTF. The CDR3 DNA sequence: TGCGCCAGCAGCGCGGAGACAGGAAACTCTGGGGCCAACGTCCTGACTTTC.